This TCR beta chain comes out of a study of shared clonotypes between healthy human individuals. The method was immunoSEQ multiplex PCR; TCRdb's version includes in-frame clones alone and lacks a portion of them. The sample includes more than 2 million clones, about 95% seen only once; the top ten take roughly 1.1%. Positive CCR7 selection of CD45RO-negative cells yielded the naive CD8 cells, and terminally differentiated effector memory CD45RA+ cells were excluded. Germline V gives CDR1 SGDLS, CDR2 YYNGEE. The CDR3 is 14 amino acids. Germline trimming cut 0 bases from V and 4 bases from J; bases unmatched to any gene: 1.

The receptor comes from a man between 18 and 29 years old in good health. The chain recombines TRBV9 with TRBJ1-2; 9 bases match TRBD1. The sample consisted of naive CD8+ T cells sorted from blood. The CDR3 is CASSVGGQGYGYTF. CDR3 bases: TGTGCCAGCAGCGTAGGGGGACAGGGCTATGGCTACACCTTC.